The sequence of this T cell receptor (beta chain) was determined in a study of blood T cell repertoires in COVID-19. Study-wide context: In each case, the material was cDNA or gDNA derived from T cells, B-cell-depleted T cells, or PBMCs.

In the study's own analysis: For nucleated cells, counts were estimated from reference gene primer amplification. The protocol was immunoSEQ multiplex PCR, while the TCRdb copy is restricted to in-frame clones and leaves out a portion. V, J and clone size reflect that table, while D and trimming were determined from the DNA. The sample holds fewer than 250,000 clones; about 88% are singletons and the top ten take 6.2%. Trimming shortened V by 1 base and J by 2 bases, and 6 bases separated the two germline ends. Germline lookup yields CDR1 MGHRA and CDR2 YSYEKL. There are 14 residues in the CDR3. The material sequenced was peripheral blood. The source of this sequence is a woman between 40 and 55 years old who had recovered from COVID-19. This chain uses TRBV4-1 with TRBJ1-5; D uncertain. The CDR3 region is CASSQGHGNQPQHF. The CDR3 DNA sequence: TGCGCCAGCAGCCAAGGGCATGGCAATCAGCCCCAGCATTTT.